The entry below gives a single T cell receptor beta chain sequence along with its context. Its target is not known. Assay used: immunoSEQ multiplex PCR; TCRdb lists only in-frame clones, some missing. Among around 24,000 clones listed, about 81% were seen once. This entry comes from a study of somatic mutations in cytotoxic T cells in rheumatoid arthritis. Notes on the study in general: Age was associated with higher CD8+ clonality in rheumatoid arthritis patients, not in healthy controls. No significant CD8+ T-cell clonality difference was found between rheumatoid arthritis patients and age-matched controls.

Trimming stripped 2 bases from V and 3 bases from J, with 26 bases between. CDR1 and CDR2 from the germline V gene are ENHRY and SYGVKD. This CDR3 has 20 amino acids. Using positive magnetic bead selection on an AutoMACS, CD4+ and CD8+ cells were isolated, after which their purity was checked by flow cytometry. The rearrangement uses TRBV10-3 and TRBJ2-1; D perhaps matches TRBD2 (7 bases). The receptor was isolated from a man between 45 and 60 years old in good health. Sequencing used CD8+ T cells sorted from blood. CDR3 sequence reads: CAISEGWAGEAGGSYNEQFF. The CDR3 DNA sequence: TGTGCCATCAGTGAGGGGTGGGCAGGGGAGGCTGGCGGGAGCTACAATGAGCAGTTCTTC.